Each of the 27 T cell receptor beta chains below was sequenced from the same sample in a study of blood T cell repertoires in COVID-19. Produced via immunoSEQ multiplex PCR; TCRdb's table is partial and in-frame only. Altogether about 140,000 clones are present, 80% being singletons, with the ten largest covering approximately 3.4%. The sequenced sample consisted of peripheral blood. The receptors originated from a man in his sixties or seventies who had recovered from COVID-19.

CDR3 sequence (DNA): TGTGCCAGCAGTGGGGACAAGAACACTGAAGCTTTCTTT. Amino acids: CASSGDKNTEAFF. The chain is built from TRBV2 and TRBJ1-1, with a tentative D call TRBD1 (6 bases). The ends were cut back, 4 bases at V and 1 base at J, with 7 bases in the middle. The CDR3 spans 13 residues. Germline CDR1 is SNHLY and CDR2 is FYNNEI.

This rearrangement joins TRBV27 to TRBJ2-7; TRBD1 matches 10 bases. Germline CDR1 is MNHEY and CDR2 is SMNVEV (reference sequence). CDR3 size: 15 residues. Trimming at V came to 4 bases and at J to 5 bases, leaving 8 bases not matched to a gene. The CDR3 region is CASSSLTGGFHEQYF. CDR3 DNA: TGTGCCAGCAGTTCGTTGACAGGGGGCTTTCACGAGCAGTACTTC.

The chain links TRBV5-5 to TRBJ1-2, with TRBD1 identical over 9 bases. The J segment lost 6 bases and the V segment lost 4 bases, leaving 13 bases of the junction unmatched. Germline loops: CDR1 SGHKS, CDR2 YYEKEE (reference sequence). The CDR3 totals 16 residues. The CDR3 protein is CASSQTIDRGANGYTF. CDR3 DNA sequence: TGTGCCAGCAGCCAGACCATCGACAGGGGGGCGAATGGCTACACCTTC.

The rearrangement uses TRBV7-2 and TRBJ2-7, with D perhaps matching TRBD1 (5 bases). The length of the CDR3 is 15 residues. V was shortened by 2 bases and J by 3 bases, with 14 bases between the two germline ends. Germline V CDR1 and CDR2: SGHTA, FQGNSA. The CDR3 DNA sequence: TGTGCCAGCAGCTTACAGGGTCCTGGGTTCTACGAGCAGTACTTC. Its protein is CASSLQGPGFYEQYF.

This clone was counted only a few times. V and J are TRBV2 and TRBJ2-7; TRBD2 might be the D (5 bases). V was cut by 6 bases and J by 4 bases, with 16 bases left in between. Germline CDR1 is SNHLY and CDR2 is FYNNEI. The CDR3 has 14 residues. This CDR3 reads CASRDSGNPYEQYF. In DNA form, the CDR3 reads TGTGCCAGCAGGGACTCCGGGAACCCATACGAGCAGTACTTC.

This sequence joins TRBV30 and TRBJ2-1, with 10 bases aligning to TRBD2. The V gene end was trimmed by 4 bases and the J gene end by 5 bases; junction bases not matched to a gene: 8. This CDR3 is 15 amino acids long. Germline V lookup: CDR1 GTSNPN, CDR2 SVGIG (reference sequence). Written as DNA, the CDR3 is TGTGCCTGGAAGCAAAGGACTAGCGGCAACAATGAGCAGTTCTTC. Translated, it gives CAWKQRTSGNNEQFF.

The count of this clone is one. The CDR3 sequence: CAWSEGSGPVDEQFF. The CDR3 coding sequence is TGTGCCTGGAGTGAGGGGAGCGGGCCTGTGGATGAGCAGTTCTTC. The chain joins TRBV30 to TRBJ2-1, with a possible D match to TRBD2 (6 bases). V was clipped by 1 base and J by 8 bases, with 18 bases between them. The CDR3 covers 15 residues. Germline values: CDR1 GTSNPN, CDR2 SVGIG (reference sequence). Variable domain in full (rest from reference TRBV30 and TRBJ2-1): SQTIHQWPATLVQPVGSPLSLECTVEGTSNPNLYWYRQAAGRGLQLLFYSVGIGQISSEVPQNLSASRPQDRQFILSSKKLLLSDSGFYLCAWSEGSGPVDEQFFGPGTRLTVL.

This sequence joins TRBV7-2 and TRBJ2-3; 9 nucleotides agree with TRBD1. Germline V gene lookup returns CDR1 SGHTA and CDR2 FQGNSA. Unmatched junction bases numbered 7, after V lost 1 base and J lost 5 bases. This CDR3 is built from 16 residues. The CDR3, as DNA: TGTGCCAGCAGCTTAGTGCAACAGGGGGCGGGAGATACGCAGTATTTT. This sequence encodes CASSLVQQGAGDTQYF.

This chain uses TRBV5-4 with TRBJ2-7, with 7 bases aligning to TRBD1. J gave up 6 bases and V 5 bases, and 11 bases lay outside the gene matches. The CDR3 length is 14 residues. CDR1 is SGHNT and CDR2 is YYREEE in the germline V gene (reference sequence). Here the CDR3 reads CASSMQGDYGEQYF. In nucleotides, the CDR3 is TGTGCCAGCAGTATGCAGGGGGATTACGGCGAGCAGTACTTC.

This sequence joins TRBV5-1 and TRBJ1-2; D call uncertain. The CDR3 sequence is 12 residues long. V was clipped by 2 bases and J by 2 bases, with 4 bases between them. Germline loops: CDR1 SGHRS, CDR2 YFSETQ. The CDR3 DNA sequence: TGCGCCAGCAGCTTTGAGAACTATGGCTACACCTTC. Amino acids: CASSFENYGYTF.

The CDR3 loop reads CASSSSRRVYEQYF. DNA of the CDR3: TGTGCCAGCAGCTCGTCCCGGAGGGTCTACGAGCAGTACTTC. This chain connects TRBV11-2 to TRBJ2-7; TRBD2 is a possible D gene (6 bases). The CDR3 runs 14 residues. Germline lookup yields CDR1 SGHAT and CDR2 FQNNGV. Trimming took off 4 bases at V and 3 bases at J, with 13 bases between the two ends.

The chain combines TRBV2 with TRBJ2-5, with unresolved D. The germline V gene encodes CDR1 SNHLY and CDR2 FYNNEI. The CDR3 loop spans 11 amino acids. Between the trimmed V and J ends, which lost 8 bases and 5 bases, there was a span of 9 bases. CDR3 residues: CASLSYETQYF. CDR3 nucleotide sequence: TGTGCCAGCTTGAGTTATGAGACCCAGTACTTC.

The V call is TRBV6-5, the J call TRBJ1-2; TRBD1 agrees at 8 bases. Germline trimming cut 4 bases from V and 4 bases from J; bases unmatched to any gene: 11. The germline V gene encodes CDR1 MNHEY and CDR2 SVGAGI. The CDR3 loop spans 16 amino acids. The CDR3 nucleotides are TGTGCCAGCAGTTCGGGAGGAGGGACAGGTCGCTATGGCTACACCTTC. It codes for CASSSGGGTGRYGYTF.

The DNA for the CDR3 is TGCGCCAGCAGCATAGGACTAGGGAGGACAGATACGCAGTATTTT. It specifies CASSIGLGRTDTQYF. The chain couples TRBV5-1 to TRBJ2-3; 7 nucleotides align to TRBD2. Looked up from germline, CDR1 is SGHRS and CDR2 is YFSETQ. This CDR3 spans 15 amino acids. V lost 4 bases, J lost 3 bases, and 8 bases stayed unmatched. Full variable domain (missing parts from reference TRBV5-1 and TRBJ2-3): KAGVTQTPRYLIKTRGQQVTLSCSPISGHRSVSWYQQTPGQGLQFLFEYFSETQRNKGNFPGRFSGRQFSNSRSEMNVSTLELGDSALYLCASSIGLGRTDTQYFGPGTRLTVL.

The rearrangement links TRBV6-4 to TRBJ2-2; 7 bases align to TRBD1. There are 15 residues in the CDR3. The V gene end was trimmed by 6 bases and the J gene end by 4 bases; junction bases not matched to a gene: 8. Germline CDR1 and CDR2: MRHNA and SNTAGT. This chain's CDR3 is CASSASGGFTGELFF. As DNA, the CDR3 is TGTGCCAGCAGCGCATCAGGGGGATTCACCGGGGAGCTGTTTTTT.

This chain joins TRBV11-2 and TRBJ1-5, with D tentatively TRBD1 (5 bases). Germline V CDR1 and CDR2: SGHAT, FQNNGV. Trimming left V 0 bases short and J 6 bases short, with 6 bases between. The length of the CDR3 is 13 residues. DNA of the CDR3: TGTGCCAGCAGCTTAGAAGGGGTTCAGCCCCAGCATTTT. The encoded protein is CASSLEGVQPQHF.

The V call is TRBV6-5, the J call TRBJ1-5; TRBD1 matches 7 bases. V trimming: 6 bases; J trimming: 1 base; junction bases outside the gene matches: 3. The CDR3 totals 14 residues. CDR1 is MNHEY, CDR2 SVGAGI, per germline. The CDR3 loop is CASSKDRSNQPQHF. The CDR3 nucleotides read TGTGCCAGCAGCAAGGACAGGAGCAATCAGCCCCAGCATTTT.

The rearrangement uses TRBV5-6 and TRBJ2-1, with 11 bases identical to TRBD1. With 4 bases clipped from V and 7 bases from J, the junction kept 7 bases outside the gene matches. Per the germline V gene, CDR1 is SGHDT and CDR2 is YYEEEE. This CDR3 is 15 amino acids long. The CDR3 region is CASSIGQGANNEQFF. The CDR3 nucleotides read TGTGCCAGCAGCATAGGACAGGGGGCGAATAATGAGCAGTTCTTC.

The rearrangement links TRBV6-5 to TRBJ2-5; weak D call: TRBD1 (5 bases). V lost 0 bases, J lost 1 base, and 12 bases lay in between. The CDR3 consists of 16 residues. Germline V gene sequence: CDR1 MNHEY, CDR2 SVGAGI. The CDR3 region is CASSYSMATGQETQYF. CDR3 DNA: TGTGCCAGCAGTTACTCGATGGCCACAGGCCAAGAGACCCAGTACTTC.

The V gene is TRBV27, the J gene TRBJ2-7; tentative D call: TRBD1 (6 bases). V was clipped by 3 bases and J by 3 bases, with 9 bases between them. The CDR3 sequence is 13 residues long. The germline gives CDR1 MNHEY, CDR2 SMNVEV (reference sequence). CDR3 coding DNA: TGTGCCAGCAGTTTGCAGGGGAGCTACGAGCAGTACTTC. It specifies CASSLQGSYEQYF.

This rearrangement joins TRBV5-1 to TRBJ2-7; D is undetermined. The CDR3 is 15 residues long. Germline assignment: CDR1 SGHRS and CDR2 YFSETQ. With 0 bases removed from V and 3 bases from J, the gap between germline ends came to 13 bases. The CDR3 sequence is CASSLDLVSIYEQYF. The CDR3 coding sequence is TGCGCCAGCAGCTTGGATTTAGTATCCATCTACGAGCAGTACTTC.

The genes are TRBV19 and TRBJ1-5; D may be TRBD1 (5 bases). The CDR3 runs to 16 residues. V was cut by 5 bases and J by 0 bases, with 14 bases left in between. From germline, CDR1 is LNHDA and CDR2 SQIVND (reference sequence). The CDR3 sequence: CASSLGTFYSNQPQHF. The CDR3 nucleotides read TGTGCCAGTAGTCTCGGGACTTTTTATAGCAATCAGCCCCAGCATTTT.

The J gene is TRBJ2-1, the V gene TRBV12-3 or TRBV12-4; the D gene is possibly TRBD1 (5 bases). V was cut by 5 bases and J by 7 bases, with 9 bases left in between. The CDR3 has 12 residues. The chain's CDR3 is CASSIRVNEQFF. CDR3 coding DNA: TGTGCCAGCAGTATCAGGGTTAATGAGCAGTTCTTC.

This clone was seen only a few times. The chain has TRBV5-4 and TRBJ2-1, with 8 positions matching TRBD2. The CDR3 runs 20 residues. V gave up 4 bases and J gave up 1 base; unmatched junction bases: 19. CDR1 SGHNT and CDR2 YYREEE come from the germline V gene (reference sequence). The CDR3 DNA reads as TGTGCCAGCAGCGGGGGGCGTGCGGGAGGTCCCTCTATTTCCTACAATGAGCAGTTCTTC. It encodes CASSGGRAGGPSISYNEQFF.

The rearrangement uses TRBV7-9 and TRBJ1-4; 7 nucleotides agree with TRBD1. CDR3 length: 14 residues. V was pared by 5 bases and J by 4 bases, with 4 bases of the junction left unmatched. Germline loops: CDR1 SEHNR, CDR2 FQNEAQ (reference sequence). The CDR3 sequence: CASSRGQRNEKLFF. CDR3 nucleotide sequence: TGTGCCAGCAGCCGGGGACAGCGTAATGAAAAACTGTTTTTT.

This sequence joins TRBV6-2 or TRBV6-3 and TRBJ1-5, with D perhaps TRBD1 (6 bases). There are 14 residues in the CDR3. CDR1 MNHEY and CDR2 SVGEGT come from the germline V gene. The V end was cut by 5 bases, the J end by 9 bases, with 17 bases between. The CDR3 spells CASSLRQVLWPQHF. The CDR3 coding sequence is TGTGCCAGCAGTCTCAGACAGGTCCTATGGCCCCAGCATTTT.

The rearrangement links TRBV3-1 (or the pseudogene TRBV3-2) to TRBJ2-1; D perhaps matches TRBD2 (6 bases). The CDR3 runs to 12 residues. The germline V gene encodes CDR1 LGHDT and CDR2 YNNKEL (reference sequence). Trimming cost V 3 bases and J 9 bases, with 9 bases left between them. CDR3 region: CASSHGGPEQFF. In nucleotides, the CDR3 is TGTGCCAGCAGCCACGGGGGTCCTGAGCAGTTCTTC.